Below are 20 T cell receptor beta chains sequenced from a single sample in a study of blood T cell repertoires in COVID-19. The table came from immunoSEQ multiplex PCR; TCRdb's copy has only in-frame clones and leaves some out. The sample records under 250,000 clones, around nine tenths being singletons. The sample consisted of peripheral blood. All receptors come from a man aged 35 to 55 with acute or convalescent COVID-19.

J is TRBJ1-1 and V is TRBV11-2; 8 positions agree with TRBD1. The CDR3 runs 16 residues. Trimming at V came to 2 bases and at J to 2 bases, leaving 7 bases not matched to a gene. Germline CDR1 and CDR2: SGHAT and FQNNGV. The CDR3 is CASSLQGAIPNTEAFF. CDR3 nucleotide sequence: TGTGCCAGCAGCTTACAGGGGGCAATCCCAAACACTGAAGCTTTCTTT. Full variable domain (outside the CDR3, taken from reference TRBV11-2 and TRBJ1-1): EAGVAQSPRYKIIEKRQSVAFWCNPISGHATLYWYQQILGQGPKLLIQFQNNGVVDDSQLPKDRFSAERLKGVDSTLKIQPAKLEDSAVYLCASSLQGAIPNTEAFFGQGTRLTVV.

The genes are TRBV6-5 and TRBJ2-1; TRBD2 is a possible D gene (6 bases). This CDR3 comprises 14 residues. V lost 5 bases, J lost 7 bases, and 15 bases lay in between. Germline V gene data show CDR1 as MNHEY and CDR2 as SVGAGI. The CDR3 protein is CASSTGLPRNEQFF. The CDR3 coding sequence is TGTGCCAGCAGTACAGGACTACCTCGAAATGAGCAGTTCTTC.

The chain uses TRBV4-3 and TRBJ1-1, with 7 bases aligning to TRBD1. CDR1 and CDR2 (germline): LGHNA, YSLEER. This CDR3 comprises 18 residues. V shed 3 bases, J shed 6 bases, and the junction held 19 bases outside the gene matches. DNA for the CDR3: TGCGCCAGCAGCCAGACCGGGACAGCAGTTACAATAGACCCTGAAGCTTTCTTT. Translated: CASSQTGTAVTIDPEAFF.

The chain links TRBV3-1 (or the pseudogene TRBV3-2) to TRBJ1-4; the D gene is possibly TRBD1 (5 bases). From germline, CDR1 is LGHDT and CDR2 YNNKEL (reference sequence). This CDR3 has 14 residues. V gave up 4 bases and J gave up 5 bases, with 11 bases separating them. Written as DNA, the CDR3 is TGTGCCAGCAGCCTCCTAGGGGAAAATGAAAAACTGTTTTTT. Translation gives CASSLLGENEKLFF.

In its sample, this clone was seen once. The chain is built from TRBV19 and TRBJ1-6; D is unclear. The CDR3 loop spans 15 amino acids. Germline CDR1 is LNHDA and CDR2 is SQIVND (reference sequence). The V and J ends lost 2 bases and 0 bases respectively, with 5 bases between them. CDR3 bases: TGTGCCAGTAGTATAACTTACTCCTATAATTCACCCCTCCACTTT. Amino acids: CASSITYSYNSPLHF.

The rearrangement links TRBV6-2 or TRBV6-3 to TRBJ1-5; D is possibly TRBD1 (5 bases). The CDR3 consists of 16 residues. Per germline, CDR1 MNHEY and CDR2 SVGEGT. V lost 4 bases and J 0 bases, leaving 13 bases between the germline ends. Here the CDR3 reads CASSSNNRYSNQPQHF. The DNA for the CDR3 is TGTGCCAGCAGTTCTAATAACAGGTATAGCAATCAGCCCCAGCATTTT.

This clone was seen once. The CDR3 DNA reads TGTGCCACCAGGGGGATCGGACAGGGAGAGCAGTTCTTC. Its protein product is CATRGIGQGEQFF. The chain combines TRBV24-1 with TRBJ2-1, with TRBD1 matching over 8 bases. CDR3 length: 13 amino acids. V lost 7 bases and J lost 10; bases outside the gene matches: 8. In germline, CDR1 is KGHDR, CDR2 SFDVKD.

The V and J genes are TRBV5-1 and TRBJ2-3, with TRBD2 identical over 7 bases. CDR3 length equals 16 residues. Trimming removed 4 bases from V and 0 bases from J; junction bases left unmatched: 8. Germline values: CDR1 SGHRS, CDR2 YFSETQ. This CDR3 reads CASSRREIGSTDTQYF. CDR3 in DNA: TGCGCCAGCAGCCGGCGGGAGATTGGGAGCACAGATACGCAGTATTTT.

CDR3 DNA sequence: TGTGCCAGCAGCAGGACCAGGGGGCCCACTGAAGCTTTCTTT. Residues: CASSRTRGPTEAFF. The rearrangement uses TRBV21-1 and TRBJ1-1; the table names TRBD1, a call not compared with the DNA. TRBV21-1 is tagged as a pseudogene. The CDR3 loop spans 14 amino acids.

The chain couples TRBV5-1 to TRBJ1-1, with D uncertain. The CDR3 consists of 14 residues. The ends were cut back, 0 bases at V and 5 bases at J, with 11 bases in the middle. Germline V gene sequence: CDR1 SGHRS, CDR2 YFSETQ. The CDR3 DNA sequence: TGCGCCAGCAGCTTGGCTCCAGGCCTGACTGAAGCTTTCTTT. Its translation: CASSLAPGLTEAFF.

The J gene is TRBJ1-2, the V gene TRBV5-1, with TRBD1 as a possible D gene (6 bases). V lost 2 bases and J lost 4, with 15 bases in between. This CDR3 is built from 15 residues. The germline V gene encodes CDR1 SGHRS and CDR2 YFSETQ. CDR3 protein: CASSLGRGLGYGYTF. CDR3 DNA: TGCGCCAGCAGCTTAGGCAGGGGCCTGGGCTATGGCTACACCTTC.

The genes are TRBV9 and TRBJ1-6; maybe TRBD1 (5 bases). CDR3 length: 12 amino acids. Germline CDR1 SGDLS, CDR2 YYNGEE. V was shortened by 4 bases and J by 9 bases, with 8 bases between the two germline ends. CDR3 in DNA: TGTGCCAGCAGCCAGGGCGGTTCACCCCTCCACTTT. Encoded protein: CASSQGGSPLHF. Supplemented by reference TRBV9 and TRBJ1-6, the full variable domain reads DSGVTQTPKHLITATGQRVTLRCSPRSGDLSVYWYQQSLDQGLQFLIQYYNGEERAKGNILERFSAQQFPDLHSELNLSSLELGDSALYFCASSQGGSPLHFGNGTRLTVT.

The sample holds one count of this clone. This chain links TRBV25-1 with TRBJ2-1, with 11 nucleotides matching TRBD2. The germline V gene has CDR1 MGHDK and CDR2 SYGVNS. The CDR3 totals 14 residues. V gave up 7 bases and J gave up 10 bases; unmatched junction bases: 9. The DNA of the CDR3 is TGTGCCAGCAAACTTACTAGCGGGAGTCTGGAGCAGTTCTTC. Translating it yields CASKLTSGSLEQFF.

The genes are TRBV5-1 and TRBJ2-1, with 8 positions matching TRBD2. The CDR3 length is 14 residues. Germline CDR1 SGHRS, CDR2 YFSETQ. V lost 3 bases and J lost 6; bases outside the gene matches: 5. CDR3 bases: TGCGCCAGCAGCTCCGGGGGGGCCTTCAATGAGCAGTTCTTC. Translated: CASSSGGAFNEQFF.

In its sample, this clone was seen once. This rearrangement joins TRBV7-9 to TRBJ2-2; TRBD2 matches at 9 bases. CDR3 length equals 14 residues. From germline, CDR1 is SEHNR and CDR2 FQNEAQ (reference sequence). V shed 8 bases and J 2 bases; nucleotides not matched to a gene: 3. DNA of the CDR3: TGTGCCAGCGGCGGGGGGGCAAACACCGGGGAGCTGTTTTTT. Protein product: CASGGGANTGELFF.

CDR3 protein: CASSHDKYEQYF. In nucleotides, the CDR3 is TGTGCCAGCAGCCATGACAAGTACGAGCAGTACTTC. The chain is built from TRBV3-1 (or the pseudogene TRBV3-2) and TRBJ2-7; D is uncertain. The CDR3 is 12 amino acids. The germline CDR1 and CDR2 sequences are LGHDT and YNNKEL (reference sequence). The germline V and J ends were trimmed by 3 bases and 4 bases, with 7 bases remaining between them.

This clone occurred a few times. The chain is built from TRBV9 and TRBJ1-5; D is undetermined. This CDR3 is 14 amino acids long. V was shortened by 3 bases and J by 5 bases, with 12 bases between the two germline ends. Germline V gives CDR1 SGDLS, CDR2 YYNGEE. CDR3 loop: CASSGTPFDQPQHF. The CDR3 bases are TGTGCCAGCAGCGGTACTCCCTTTGATCAGCCCCAGCATTTT.

This chain joins TRBV6-5 and TRBJ2-1; 7 bases are shared with TRBD1. V gave up 6 bases and J gave up 3 bases; unmatched junction bases: 8. This CDR3 spans 15 amino acids. The germline CDR1 and CDR2 sequences are MNHEY and SVGAGI. The CDR3 bases are TGTGCCAGCAGAGATCGGGACAGCAGCTACAATGAGCAGTTCTTC. It codes for CASRDRDSSYNEQFF.

The CDR3 sequence: CAISESDFYEQYF. The DNA for the CDR3 is TGTGCCATCAGTGAGTCGGACTTCTACGAGCAGTACTTC. This sequence joins TRBV10-3 and TRBJ2-7; perhaps TRBD2 as D (5 bases). CDR1 is ENHRY and CDR2 is SYGVKD in the germline V gene. This CDR3 has 13 amino acids. The ends were cut back, 0 bases at V and 3 bases at J, with 6 bases in the middle.

In this sample, this clone turned up a few times. The chain uses TRBV5-1 and TRBJ1-2; D is perhaps TRBD1 (5 bases). V lost 1 base to trimming and J lost 4 bases, with 14 bases between them. Germline V gene data show CDR1 as SGHRS and CDR2 as YFSETQ. This CDR3 has 15 residues. The CDR3 loop is CASSLTVTALYGYTF. For the CDR3, the DNA is TGCGCCAGCAGCTTGACTGTGACAGCCCTCTATGGCTACACCTTC.